Listed below are T cell receptor beta chains from one sample, sequenced in a study of beta chain features in type 1 diabetes. TCRdb's table, derived via immunoSEQ multiplex PCR, lists solely in-frame clones and lacks some. The table lists over 150,000 clones, approximately 10% of them singletons. The specimen sequenced was central memory CD4+ T cells from blood. The receptors shown here come from a man between 25 and 39 years old with type 1 diabetes. Each CDR3 is given with its conserved first and last residue. The D gene is left open where the match is weak. A row's size may be missing; if present it is once, few, many or a size class.

clone_size j_call v_call d_call cdr3_nt cdr3_aa
. TRBJ2-1 TRBV7-3 . TGTGCCAGCAGCTTAATGATTGGGGGGAGCTCCTACAATGAGCAGTTCTTC CASSLMIGGSSYNEQFF
few TRBJ2-7 TRBV7-2 TRBD2 TGTGCCAGCAGCAGAACTAGCGACCAGAGCTCCTACGAGCAGTACTTC CASSRTSDQSSYEQYF
. TRBJ2-1 TRBV6-6 . TGTGCCAGCAGCGAACGACTAGTTGGGGGCAATGAGCAGTTCTTC CASSERLVGGNEQFF
. TRBJ2-1 TRBV7-2 . TGTGCCAGCAGCTTAGTAGTGGGTATAGCGAATGAGCAGTTCTTC CASSLVVGIANEQFF
. TRBJ2-4 TRBV14 . TGTGCCAGCAGCCAAGATGAGGGGGTAACCATTCAGTACTTC CASSQDEGVTIQYF
few TRBJ2-3 TRBV28 TRBD2 TGTGCCAGCTCGGGACTAGCGGGAGGGCGATTCACAGATACGCAGTATTTT CASSGLAGGRFTDTQYF
. TRBJ1-5 TRBV18 TRBD1 TGTGCCAGCTCATTCACCGGAGGCAGGGGGGATCAGCCCCAGCATTTT CASSFTGGRGDQPQHF
. TRBJ2-7 TRBV7-2 . TGTGCCAGCAGCCCCAGACAGGACACCTACGAGCAGTACTTC CASSPRQDTYEQYF
. TRBJ1-1 TRBV5-6 . TGTGCCAGCAGCCGACCGAAGTTCGAGTCCTCTGGGACAAACACTGAAGCTTTCTTT CASSRPKFESSGTNTEAFF
few TRBJ2-7 TRBV6-5 TRBD1 TGTGCCAGCAGTTACTCGGGACAGGGGCAGTTCGAGCAGTACTTC CASSYSGQGQFEQYF
. TRBJ1-5 TRBV29-1 . TGCAGCGTGATACCCCAGGCTAATCAGCCCCAGCATTTT CSVIPQANQPQHF
. TRBJ2-7 TRBV20-1 . TGCAGTGCCCAGGGGACCTACGAGCAGTACTTC CSAQGTYEQYF
. TRBJ2-4 TRBV5-1 . TGCGCCAGCAGCCCAAAGACAGGCATACGGCACGGAGGAAACATTCAGTACTTC CASSPKTGIRHGGNIQYF
few TRBJ2-1 TRBV7-9 TRBD2 TGTGCCAGCAGCTTGGGACTAGCGACGGGTGAGCAGTTCTTC CASSLGLATGEQFF
. TRBJ2-6 TRBV5-1 . TGCGCCAGCAGCTTGGCCTTGGGCGTATCCTCTGGGGCCAACGTCCTGACTTTC CASSLALGVSSGANVLTF
. TRBJ2-1 TRBV5-4 TRBD2 TGTGCCAGCGGACTAGCGGGAGGCAATGAGCAGTTCTTC CASGLAGGNEQFF
. TRBJ2-2 TRBV13 . TGTGCCAGCAGCTCTTACTCCGCCGGGGAGCTGTTTTTT CASSSYSAGELFF
few TRBJ2-5 TRBV5-4 . TGTGCCAGCAGCTCAACAGTCGAAGGAGAGACCCAGTACTTC CASSSTVEGETQYF
few TRBJ1-5 TRBV2 TRBD1 TGTGCCGCTGACAGGGGAAGCAATCAGCCCCAGCATTTT CAADRGSNQPQHF
. TRBJ2-7 TRBV27 TRBD2 TGTGCCAGCAGTCCCCAGCTAGCGGGAGGATTGAAACAGTACTTC CASSPQLAGGLKQYF
few TRBJ2-3 TRBV6-1 . TGTGCCGGAGGGGCAAGGAGTTTAACAGATACGCAGTATTTT CAGGARSLTDTQYF
few TRBJ2-3 TRBV4-3 TRBD2 TGCGCCAGCAGCCAAGGTTCGGTAGCGGGAGGTTCGGATACGCAGTATTTT CASSQGSVAGGSDTQYF
few TRBJ1-5 TRBV5-1 . TGCGCCAGCAGCCTAGGGGGACAAGGGCATCAGCCCCAGCATTTT CASSLGGQGHQPQHF
few TRBJ2-3 TRBV7-3 . TGTGCCAGCAGCCGTGGACAGCCTAGCACAGATACGCAGTATTTT CASSRGQPSTDTQYF
. TRBJ2-3 TRBV30 TRBD2 TGTGCCTGGGGACTAGCGATCGGCACAGATACGCAGTATTTT CAWGLAIGTDTQYF
once TRBJ2-7 TRBV28 TRBD1 TGTGCCTACTCAACCGGGACAGCAGCCTACGAGCAGTACTTC CAYSTGTAAYEQYF
. TRBJ2-1 TRBV2 . TGTGCCAGCAGCGGACTACTCGACAATGAGCAGTTCTTC CASSGLLDNEQFF
few TRBJ2-1 TRBV29-1 . TGCAGCGCTACAGGGAGCTCCTACAATGAGCAGTTCTTC CSATGSSYNEQFF
. TRBJ1-5 TRBV21-1 . TGTGCCAGCAGCATCAGGGTTGACCACAATCAGCCCCAGCATTTT CASSIRVDHNQPQHF
. TRBJ1-4 TRBV4-3 . TGCGCCAGCAGCCAGGGCAGGGTGAATGAAAAACTGTTTTTT CASSQGRVNEKLFF
. TRBJ1-2 TRBV2 TRBD1 TGTGCCAGCAGTGGCTCCCGACAGGGGTCCTATGGCTACACCTTC CASSGSRQGSYGYTF
. TRBJ2-3 TRBV28 TRBD1 TGTGCCAGTTCCGGGACAGGGGATTTGGATACGCAGTATTTT CASSGTGDLDTQYF
. TRBJ1-1 TRBV27 . TGTGCCAGCAGTTTACGAGCCCGGACTTGGAACACTGAAGCTTTCTTT CASSLRARTWNTEAFF
few TRBJ2-3 TRBV7-2 . TGTGCCAGCAGCCCGTCACCAGGCACAGATACGCAGTATTTT CASSPSPGTDTQYF
. TRBJ2-7 TRBV29-1 TRBD2 TGCAGCGTTGATGGCGGGGGGCGGTACGAGCAGTACTTC CSVDGGGRYEQYF
. TRBJ2-7 TRBV19 TRBD2 TGTGCCAGTAGGCCAGGGCTAGCGGGAGTCGGCAAGCAGTACTTC CASRPGLAGVGKQYF
. TRBJ1-2 TRBV5-6 . TGTGCCAGCAGCTTTTTCACGGGCGACGGGCGGGATGGCTATGGCTACACCTTC CASSFFTGDGRDGYGYTF
. TRBJ2-1 TRBV14 . TGTGCCAGCAGCCAAGCTAGGGGTGAGCAGTTCTTC CASSQARGEQFF
many TRBJ1-4 TRBV14 . TGTGCCAGCAGCCAACCCGCCAGGGAAAAACTGTTTTTT CASSQPAREKLFF
. TRBJ2-3 TRBV7-9 . TGTGCCAGCAGCTTAGGTCCGGGTTGGAGCACAGATACGCAGTATTTT CASSLGPGWSTDTQYF
. TRBJ1-4 TRBV18 . TGTGCCAGCTCACCATTCTCCGGGGGTGATGAAAAACTGTTTTTT CASSPFSGGDEKLFF
. TRBJ1-1 TRBV2 . TGTGCCAGCAGTCAGGGACTAGGAGGCACTGAAGCTTTCTTT CASSQGLGGTEAFF
few TRBJ2-7 TRBV6-6 TRBD1 TGTGCCAGCAGTCCTGGACAGGGCCCGAACTACGAGCAGTACTTC CASSPGQGPNYEQYF
. TRBJ2-1 TRBV11-1 TRBD1 TGTGCCAGCAGCTTACCAGGGGGTACCTACAATGAGCAGTTCTTC CASSLPGGTYNEQFF
. TRBJ2-5 TRBV7-9 . TGTGCCAGCAGCAAGGACAGACCCGGGGAGACCCAGTACTTC CASSKDRPGETQYF
few TRBJ1-3 TRBV30 . TGTGCCTGGACTCCTCTGGGAAACACCATATATTTT CAWTPLGNTIYF
few TRBJ2-5 TRBV19 TRBD2 TGTGCCAGTAGGGGAGGGGAGACCCAGTACTTC CASRGGETQYF
few TRBJ2-1 TRBV29-1 . TGCAGCGTTGGTGGGAGGGGGTGGGAGCAGTTCTTC CSVGGRGWEQFF
few TRBJ2-7 TRBV19 . TGTGCCAGTAGTAAGAGGGACTCGCACGAGCAGTACTTC CASSKRDSHEQYF
few TRBJ2-1 TRBV18 TRBD2 TGTGCCAGCTGTCCGGGACTAGGGTCCTACAATGAGCAGTTCTTC CASCPGLGSYNEQFF
. TRBJ1-1 TRBV7-2 TRBD1 TGTGCCAGCAGAATGAACAGGGGAGTTAGGGTAGCTTTCTTT CASRMNRGVRVAFF